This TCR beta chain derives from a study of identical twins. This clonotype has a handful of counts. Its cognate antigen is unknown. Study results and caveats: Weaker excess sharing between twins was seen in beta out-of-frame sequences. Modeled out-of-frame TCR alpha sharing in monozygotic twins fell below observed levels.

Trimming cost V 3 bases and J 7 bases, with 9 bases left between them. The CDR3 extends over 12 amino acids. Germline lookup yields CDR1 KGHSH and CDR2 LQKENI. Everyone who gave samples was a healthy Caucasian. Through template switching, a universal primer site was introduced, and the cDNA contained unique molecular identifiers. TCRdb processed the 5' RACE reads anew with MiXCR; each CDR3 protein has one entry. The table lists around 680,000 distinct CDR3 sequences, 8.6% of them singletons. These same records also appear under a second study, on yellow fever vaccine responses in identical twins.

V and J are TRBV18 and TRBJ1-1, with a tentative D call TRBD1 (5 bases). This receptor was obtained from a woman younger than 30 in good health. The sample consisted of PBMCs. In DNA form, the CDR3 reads TGTGCCAGCTCACCTGGGACCGATGAAGCTTTCTTT. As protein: CASSPGTDEAFF.